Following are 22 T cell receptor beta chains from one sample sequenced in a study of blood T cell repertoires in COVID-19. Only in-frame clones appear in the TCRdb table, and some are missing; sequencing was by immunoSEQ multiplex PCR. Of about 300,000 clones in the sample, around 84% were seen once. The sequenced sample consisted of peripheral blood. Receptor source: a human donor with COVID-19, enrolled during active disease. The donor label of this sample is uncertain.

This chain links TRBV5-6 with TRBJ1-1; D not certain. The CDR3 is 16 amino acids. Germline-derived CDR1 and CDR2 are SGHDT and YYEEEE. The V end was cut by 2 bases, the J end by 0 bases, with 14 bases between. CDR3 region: CASSFFQAIMNTEAFF. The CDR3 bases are TGTGCCAGCAGCTTTTTTCAGGCCATCATGAACACTGAAGCTTTCTTT.

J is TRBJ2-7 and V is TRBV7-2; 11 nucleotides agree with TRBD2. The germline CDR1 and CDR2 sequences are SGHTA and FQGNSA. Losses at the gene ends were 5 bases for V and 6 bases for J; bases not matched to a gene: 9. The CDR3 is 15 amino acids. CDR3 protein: CASSPRGLAGGEQYF. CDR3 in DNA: TGTGCCAGCAGCCCCCGGGGGCTAGCGGGGGGCGAGCAGTACTTC.

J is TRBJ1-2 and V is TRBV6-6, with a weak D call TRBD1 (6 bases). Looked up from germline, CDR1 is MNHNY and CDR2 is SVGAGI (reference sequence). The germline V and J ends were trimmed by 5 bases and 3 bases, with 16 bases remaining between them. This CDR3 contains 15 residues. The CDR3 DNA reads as TGTGCCAGCAGTGGTATACAGGGTGTAGACTATGGCTACACCTTC. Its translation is CASSGIQGVDYGYTF.

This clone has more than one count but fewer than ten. The CDR3: CASSLEGTAPNEKLFF. CDR3 in DNA: TGTGCCAGCAGCTTAGAGGGGACAGCGCCTAATGAAAAACTGTTTTTT. The rearrangement uses TRBV7-9 and TRBJ1-4, with TRBD1 identical over 7 bases. CDR3 length equals 16 residues. Per the germline V gene, CDR1 is SEHNR and CDR2 is FQNEAQ (reference sequence). V lost 1 base, J lost 3 bases, and 5 bases stayed unmatched.

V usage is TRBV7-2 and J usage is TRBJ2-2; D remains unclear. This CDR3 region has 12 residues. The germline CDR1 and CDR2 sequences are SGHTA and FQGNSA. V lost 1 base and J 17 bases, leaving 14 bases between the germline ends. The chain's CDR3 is CASSLVQPTLFF. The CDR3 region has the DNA TGTGCCAGCAGCTTAGTACAGCCAACCCTATTTTTT.

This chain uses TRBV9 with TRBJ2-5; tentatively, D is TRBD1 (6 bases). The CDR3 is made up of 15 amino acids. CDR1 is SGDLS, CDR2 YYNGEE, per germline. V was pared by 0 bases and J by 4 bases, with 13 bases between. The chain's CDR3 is CASSVGGLAGETQYF. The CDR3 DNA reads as TGTGCCAGCAGCGTAGGGGGGCTAGCAGGAGAGACCCAGTACTTC.

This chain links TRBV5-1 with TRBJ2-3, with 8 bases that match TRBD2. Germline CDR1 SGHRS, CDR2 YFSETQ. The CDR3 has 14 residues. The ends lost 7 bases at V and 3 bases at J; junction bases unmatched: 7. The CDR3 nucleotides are TGCGCCAGCTCCAGCGGGAGTATTACAGATACGCAGTATTTT. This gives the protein CASSSGSITDTQYF.

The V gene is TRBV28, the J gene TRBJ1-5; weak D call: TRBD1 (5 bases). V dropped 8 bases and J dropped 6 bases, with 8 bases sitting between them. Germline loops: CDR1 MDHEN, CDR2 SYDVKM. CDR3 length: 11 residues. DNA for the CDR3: TGTGCCAGCGGGGGGGGTCAGCCCCAGCATTTT. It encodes CASGGGQPQHF.

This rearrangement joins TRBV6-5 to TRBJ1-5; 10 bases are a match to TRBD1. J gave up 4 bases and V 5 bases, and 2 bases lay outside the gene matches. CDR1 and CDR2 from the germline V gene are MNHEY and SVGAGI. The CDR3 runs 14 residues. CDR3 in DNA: TGTGCCAGCAGTACGGGACAGGGGAATCAGCCCCAGCATTTT. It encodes CASSTGQGNQPQHF.

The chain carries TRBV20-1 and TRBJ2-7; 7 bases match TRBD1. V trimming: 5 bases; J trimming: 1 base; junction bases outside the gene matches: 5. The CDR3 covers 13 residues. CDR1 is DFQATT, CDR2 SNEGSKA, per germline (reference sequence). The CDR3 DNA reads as TGCAGTGCTGGTGGACAGGATTCCTACGAGCAGTACTTC. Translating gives CSAGGQDSYEQYF.

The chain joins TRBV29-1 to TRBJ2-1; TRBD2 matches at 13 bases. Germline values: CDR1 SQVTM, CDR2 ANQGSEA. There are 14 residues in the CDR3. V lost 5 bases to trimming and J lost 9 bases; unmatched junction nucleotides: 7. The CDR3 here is CSVLVLAGGGEQFF. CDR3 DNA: TGCAGCGTTCTAGTACTAGCGGGAGGGGGTGAGCAGTTCTTC.

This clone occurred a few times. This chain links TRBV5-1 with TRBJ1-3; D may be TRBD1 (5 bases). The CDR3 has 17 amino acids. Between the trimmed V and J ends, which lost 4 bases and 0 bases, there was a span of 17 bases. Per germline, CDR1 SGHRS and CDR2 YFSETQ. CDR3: CASSPSGGTSSGNTIYF. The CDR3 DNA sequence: TGCGCCAGCAGCCCATCGGGGGGGACCTCCTCTGGAAACACCATATATTTT.

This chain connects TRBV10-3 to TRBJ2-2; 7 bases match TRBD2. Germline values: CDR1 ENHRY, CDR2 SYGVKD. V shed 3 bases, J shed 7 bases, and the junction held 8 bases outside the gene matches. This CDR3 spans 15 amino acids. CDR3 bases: TGTGCCATCAGTGAAACGGGAGGAGGTAACGGGGAGCTGTTTTTT. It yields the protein CAISETGGGNGELFF.

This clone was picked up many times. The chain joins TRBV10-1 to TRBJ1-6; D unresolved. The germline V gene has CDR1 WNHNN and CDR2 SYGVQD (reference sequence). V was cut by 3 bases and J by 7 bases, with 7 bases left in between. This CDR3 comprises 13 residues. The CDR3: CASSENLNSPLHF. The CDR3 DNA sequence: TGCGCCAGCAGTGAAAATTTAAATTCACCCCTCCACTTT.

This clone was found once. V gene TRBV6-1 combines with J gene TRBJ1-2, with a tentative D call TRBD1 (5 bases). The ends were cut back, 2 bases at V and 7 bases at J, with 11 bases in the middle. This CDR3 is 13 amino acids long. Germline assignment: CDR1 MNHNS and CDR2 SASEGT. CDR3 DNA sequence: TGTGCCAGCAGTGAAATCAGGGAGGCTGGCTACACCTTC. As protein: CASSEIREAGYTF.

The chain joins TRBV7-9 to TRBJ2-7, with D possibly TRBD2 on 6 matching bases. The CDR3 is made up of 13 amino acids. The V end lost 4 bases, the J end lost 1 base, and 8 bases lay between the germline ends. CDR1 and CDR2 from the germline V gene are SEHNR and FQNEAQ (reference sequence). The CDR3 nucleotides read TGTGCCAGCAGCTGGGCGGGATCCTACGAGCAGTACTTC. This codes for CASSWAGSYEQYF.

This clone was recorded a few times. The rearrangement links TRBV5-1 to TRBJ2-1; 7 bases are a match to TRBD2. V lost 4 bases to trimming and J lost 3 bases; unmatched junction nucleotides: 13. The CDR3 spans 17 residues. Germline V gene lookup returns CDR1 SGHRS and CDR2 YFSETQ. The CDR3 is CASSPSLLAPNYNEQFF. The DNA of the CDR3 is TGCGCCAGCAGCCCCTCTCTACTAGCGCCCAACTACAATGAGCAGTTCTTC.

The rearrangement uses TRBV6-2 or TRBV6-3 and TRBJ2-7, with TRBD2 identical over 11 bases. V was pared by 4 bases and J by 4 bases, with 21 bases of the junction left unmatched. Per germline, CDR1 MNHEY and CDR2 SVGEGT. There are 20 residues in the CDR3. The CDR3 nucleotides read TGTGCCAGCAGTTTCAACCTCCCTAGCGGGAGGAATCGTAGGAATTACGAGCAGTACTTC. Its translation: CASSFNLPSGRNRRNYEQYF.

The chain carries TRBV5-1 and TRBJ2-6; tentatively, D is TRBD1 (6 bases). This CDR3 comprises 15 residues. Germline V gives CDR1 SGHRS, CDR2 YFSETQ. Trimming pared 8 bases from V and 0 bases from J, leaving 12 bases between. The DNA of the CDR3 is TGCGCCAGTGGGACAACCAGCTCTGGGGCCAACGTCCTGACTTTC. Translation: CASGTTSSGANVLTF.

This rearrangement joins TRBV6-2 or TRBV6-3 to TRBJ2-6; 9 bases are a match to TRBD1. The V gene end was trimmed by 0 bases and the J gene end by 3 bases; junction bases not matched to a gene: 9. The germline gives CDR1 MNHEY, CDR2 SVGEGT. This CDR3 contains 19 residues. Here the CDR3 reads CASSYSRDRAYLGANVLTF. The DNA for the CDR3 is TGTGCCAGCAGTTACTCCCGGGACAGGGCGTATCTTGGGGCCAACGTCCTGACTTTC.

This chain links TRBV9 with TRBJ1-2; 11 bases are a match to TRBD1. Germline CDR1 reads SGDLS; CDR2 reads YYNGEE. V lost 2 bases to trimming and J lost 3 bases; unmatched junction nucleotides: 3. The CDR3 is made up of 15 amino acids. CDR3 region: CASSVGQGAYYGYTF. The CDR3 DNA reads TGTGCCAGCAGCGTTGGACAGGGGGCCTACTATGGCTACACCTTC.

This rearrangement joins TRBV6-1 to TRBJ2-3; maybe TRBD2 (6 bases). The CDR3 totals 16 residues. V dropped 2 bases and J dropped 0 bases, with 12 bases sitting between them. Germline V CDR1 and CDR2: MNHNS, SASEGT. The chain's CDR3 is CASSEMALASTDTQYF. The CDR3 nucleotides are TGTGCCAGCAGTGAAATGGCCCTAGCGAGCACAGATACGCAGTATTTT.